The 10 T cell receptor beta chains given below trace back to one sample, sequenced in a study of early T cells in non-severe SARS-CoV-2 infection. TCRdb re-called the 5' RACE reads with MiXCR, one entry per CDR3 protein. Of about 37,000 distinct CDR3 sequences in the sample, 5.8% were seen once. Source material: whole blood. The receptors originated from an adult who was a healthcare worker with PCR-confirmed SARS-CoV-2 infection or an uninfected control (not recorded which).

This clonotype occurred many times. V and J are TRBV18 and TRBJ2-2; D unclear. CDR3 length equals 14 residues. V was trimmed by 3 bases and J by 5 bases, leaving 10 bases between them. CDR1 is KGHSH and CDR2 is LQKENI in the germline V gene. The CDR3 nucleotides read TGTGCCAGCTCACCTGTCGCGTTTACCGGGGAGCTGTTTTTT. The encoded protein is CASSPVAFTGELFF.

The chain combines TRBV5-5 with TRBJ1-5, with a weak D call TRBD1 (5 bases). The CDR3 has 14 amino acids. V was clipped by 4 bases and J by 1 base, with 9 bases between them. Germline V gives CDR1 SGHKS, CDR2 YYEKEE (reference sequence). In nucleotides, the CDR3 is TGTGCCAGCAGCCAGGCAGGGAGCAATCAGCCCCAGCATTTT. Encoded protein: CASSQAGSNQPQHF.

The chain combines TRBV12-3 or TRBV12-4 with TRBJ2-3; D is uncertain. The CDR3 totals 13 residues. The V and J ends lost 6 bases and 6 bases respectively, with 13 bases between them. CDR3 sequence reads: CASSHPSVDTQYF. The CDR3 coding sequence is TGTGCCAGCAGCCATCCCTCAGTGGATACGCAGTATTTT.

The chain couples TRBV18 to TRBJ1-3; D is undetermined. This CDR3 region has 17 residues. In germline, CDR1 is KGHSH, CDR2 LQKENI. Deletions cut 2 bases from V and 0 bases from J, with 14 bases between. CDR3 in amino acids: CASSPAGAGPSGNTIYF. The CDR3, as DNA: TGTGCCAGCTCACCAGCGGGCGCCGGTCCCTCTGGAAACACCATATATTTT. Full variable domain (missing parts from reference TRBV18 and TRBJ1-3): NAGVMQNPRHLVRRRGQEARLRCSPMKGHSHVYWYRQLPEEGLKFMVYLQKENIIDESGMPKERFSAEFPKEGPSILRIQQVVRGDSAAYFCASSPAGAGPSGNTIYFGEGSWLTVV.

The chain combines TRBV7-6 with TRBJ2-5; a weak D match, TRBD2 (5 bases). Germline loops: CDR1 SGHVS, CDR2 FNYEAQ. CDR3 length equals 14 residues. Trimming took off 3 bases at V and 1 base at J, with 9 bases between the two ends. The chain's CDR3 is CASSFPGIQETQYF. DNA for the CDR3: TGTGCCAGCAGCTTCCCCGGGATCCAAGAGACCCAGTACTTC.

Here the CDR3 reads CSARDSGRLGYGYTF. The CDR3 nucleotides read TGCAGTGCTAGAGATTCGGGCCGGTTGGGCTATGGCTACACCTTC. V usage is TRBV20-1 and J usage is TRBJ1-2; no clear D. Germline V gene sequence: CDR1 DFQATT, CDR2 SNEGSKA (reference sequence). The CDR3 consists of 15 residues. V gave up 0 bases and J gave up 4 bases, with 15 bases separating them.

In this sample, this clonotype turned up many times. The chain has TRBV29-1 and TRBJ1-3; 10 bases map to TRBD1. Germline values: CDR1 SQVTM, CDR2 ANQGSEA. V gave up 6 bases and J gave up 4 bases; unmatched junction bases: 3. CDR3 length: 13 residues. For the CDR3, the DNA is TGCAGCGTCGGGACAGGGGTCGGAAACACCATATATTTT. It encodes CSVGTGVGNTIYF.

This clonotype was seen a handful of times. The rearrangement uses TRBV11-3 and TRBJ2-2; D is possibly TRBD1 (5 bases). The V and J ends lost 4 bases and 7 bases respectively, with 10 bases between them. Per the germline V gene, CDR1 is SGHNT and CDR2 is YENEEA. CDR3 size: 13 residues. CDR3 DNA sequence: TGTGCCAGCAGCTACTTGCAGGGCGGGGAGCTGTTTTTT. Residues: CASSYLQGGELFF.

Only a few counts were recorded for this clonotype. The chain links TRBV6-1 to TRBJ2-3; no definite D call. V was pared by 5 bases and J by 2 bases, with 11 bases between. The CDR3 consists of 14 residues. Germline loops: CDR1 MNHNS, CDR2 SASEGT. For the CDR3, the DNA is TGTGCCAGCAGTCGGTACACCTTCACAGATACGCAGTATTTT. This gives the protein CASSRYTFTDTQYF.

This clonotype was detected a few times. The V gene is TRBV12-3 or TRBV12-4, the J gene TRBJ1-5, with D possibly TRBD1 on 6 matching bases. The V gene lost 2 bases and the J gene lost 5 bases, with 13 bases spanning the gap. This CDR3 region has 15 residues. CDR3: CASSLSQGFDQPQHF. The CDR3 DNA reads TGTGCCAGCAGTTTAAGTCAGGGGTTCGATCAGCCCCAGCATTTT.